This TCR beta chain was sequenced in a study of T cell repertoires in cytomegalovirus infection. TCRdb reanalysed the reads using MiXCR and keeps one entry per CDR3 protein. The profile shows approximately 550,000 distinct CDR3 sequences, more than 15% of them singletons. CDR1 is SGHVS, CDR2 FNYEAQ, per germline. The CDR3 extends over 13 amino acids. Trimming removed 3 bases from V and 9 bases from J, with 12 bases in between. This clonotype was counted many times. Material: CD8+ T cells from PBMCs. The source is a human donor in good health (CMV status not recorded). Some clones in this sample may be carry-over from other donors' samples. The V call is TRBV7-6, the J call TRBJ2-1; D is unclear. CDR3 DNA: TGTGCCAGCAGCTTGGGCGGCGTGAGTGAGCAGTTCTTC. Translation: CASSLGGVSEQFF.